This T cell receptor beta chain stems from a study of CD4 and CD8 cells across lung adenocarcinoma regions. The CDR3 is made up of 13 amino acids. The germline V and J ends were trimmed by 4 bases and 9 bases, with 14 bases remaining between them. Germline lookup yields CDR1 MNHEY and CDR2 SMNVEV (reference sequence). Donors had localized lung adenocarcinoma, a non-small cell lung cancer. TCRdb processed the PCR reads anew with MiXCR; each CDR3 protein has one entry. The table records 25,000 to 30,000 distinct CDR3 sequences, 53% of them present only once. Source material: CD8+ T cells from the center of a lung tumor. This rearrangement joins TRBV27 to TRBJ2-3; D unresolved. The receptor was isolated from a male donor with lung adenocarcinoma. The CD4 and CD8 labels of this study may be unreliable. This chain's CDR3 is CASSSPSLITQYF. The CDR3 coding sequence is TGTGCCAGCAGTTCCCCGAGTCTTATAACGCAGTATTTT.